A single sample is the source of the 11 T cell receptor beta chains below, sequenced in a study of beta chain features in type 1 diabetes. Isolated RNA was reverse transcribed in full, so expressed TCRB transcripts were sequenced. Libraries were prepared by immunoSEQ multiplex PCR; TCRdb keeps only in-frame clonotypes and omits some of them. The table records around 430,000 clones, 25% to 35% of them present only once. The sample was naive CD4+ T cells from blood. The source of these receptors is a man in his late teens or twenties in good health.

This chain links TRBV10-3 with TRBJ2-5; D uncertain. V lost 4 bases and J lost 4, with 10 bases in between. Per germline, CDR1 ENHRY and CDR2 SYGVKD. The CDR3 has 13 residues. CDR3 sequence reads: CAISGGTGETQYF. CDR3 nucleotide sequence: TGTGCCATCAGTGGAGGAACGGGAGAGACCCAGTACTTC.

As regards this clone: This clone may be a read error of a much larger clone one base away. Other DNA sequences in this sample translate to the same CDR3. J is TRBJ2-5 and V is TRBV7-2; D ambiguous. V lost 1 base, J lost 2 bases, and 5 bases lay in between. This CDR3 is built from 13 residues. Germline CDR1 reads SGHTA; CDR2 reads FQGNSA. CDR3: CASSLVGQETQYF. The CDR3 region has the DNA TGTGCCAGCAGCTTAGTGGGGCAAGAGACCCAGTACTTC.

Only a few counts were recorded for this clone. The chain couples TRBV30 to TRBJ2-1; D remains ambiguous. The CDR3 is 16 amino acids. Trimming took 0 bases from V and 0 from J, leaving 12 bases between them. The germline CDR1 and CDR2 sequences are GTSNPN and SVGIG (reference sequence). CDR3 region: CAWSVGVMSSYNEQFF. DNA for the CDR3: TGTGCCTGGAGTGTAGGAGTCATGAGCTCCTACAATGAGCAGTTCTTC.

This clone occurred a few times. The gene calls are TRBV4-1 and TRBJ1-2, with 7 bases aligning to TRBD1. This CDR3 comprises 15 residues. Unmatched junction bases numbered 14, after V lost 9 bases and J lost 4 bases. Looked up from germline, CDR1 is MGHRA and CDR2 is YSYEKL. The CDR3 loop reads CASPPTGTVLYGYTF. The CDR3 DNA reads as TGCGCCAGTCCCCCAACCGGGACAGTTCTCTATGGCTACACCTTC.

This chain uses TRBV30 with TRBJ1-2; no clear D gene. The CDR3 has 12 amino acids. V lost 5 bases and J 0 bases, leaving 7 bases between the germline ends. Germline values: CDR1 GTSNPN, CDR2 SVGIG (reference sequence). CDR3 sequence (DNA): TGTGCCTGGGCACCCGCTAACTATGGCTACACCTTC. This codes for CAWAPANYGYTF.

This clone was seen a handful of times. This sequence joins TRBV27 and TRBJ2-5, with TRBD1 matching 9 bases. Looked up from germline, CDR1 is MNHEY and CDR2 is SMNVEV (reference sequence). The CDR3 extends over 16 amino acids. V gave up 5 bases and J gave up 5 bases; unmatched junction bases: 12. CDR3 DNA: TGTGCCAGCAGTCTGCGTTGGACAGGGGTGGTGGAGACCCAGTACTTC. Protein product: CASSLRWTGVVETQYF.

The chain joins TRBV7-8 to TRBJ2-3; D is undetermined. The length of the CDR3 is 14 residues. V lost 1 base and J lost 3, with 8 bases in between. The V gene's germline CDR1 is SGHVS and CDR2 FQNEAQ. CDR3 protein: CASSLGSRTDTQYF. The CDR3 DNA reads TGTGCCAGCAGCTTAGGGTCAAGGACAGATACGCAGTATTTT.

This chain joins TRBV7-2 and TRBJ2-3, with D possibly matching TRBD2 (6 bases). There are 16 residues in the CDR3. With 5 bases removed from V and 1 base from J, the gap between germline ends came to 16 bases. Germline assignment: CDR1 SGHTA and CDR2 FQGNSA. CDR3 in DNA: TGTGCCAGCAGCCCGCAAGGCGGGAAGGGCACAGATACGCAGTATTTT. Its translation is CASSPQGGKGTDTQYF.

The chain employs TRBV19 and TRBJ2-5, with 9 bases aligning to TRBD2. Losses at the gene ends were 6 bases for V and 5 bases for J; bases not matched to a gene: 10. Germline CDR1 LNHDA, CDR2 SQIVND (reference sequence). This CDR3 comprises 15 residues. In DNA form, the CDR3 reads TGTGCCAGTAGGCGACAAGCGGGAGGATCGGAGACCCAGTACTTC. Its translation is CASRRQAGGSETQYF. Full variable domain (remainder filled in from reference TRBV19 and TRBJ2-5): DGGITQSPKYLFRKEGQNVTLSCEQNLNHDAMYWYRQDPGQGLRLIYYSQIVNDFQKGDIAEGYSVSREKKESFPLTVTSAQKNPTAFYLCASRRQAGGSETQYFGPGTRLLVL.

A few counts support this clone. The rearrangement uses TRBV23-1 and TRBJ2-1; D gene ambiguous. TRBV23-1 is given ORF status, its function remaining uncertain. CDR3 size: 16 residues. The V end lost 0 bases, the J end lost 5 bases, and 14 bases lay between the germline ends. This CDR3 is CASSQSEIERHNEQFF. CDR3 in DNA: TGCGCCAGCAGTCAATCGGAAATAGAAAGGCACAATGAGCAGTTCTTC.

The J gene is TRBJ2-5, the V gene TRBV10-3; D gene uncertain. Germline V gene lookup returns CDR1 ENHRY and CDR2 SYGVKD. The length of the CDR3 is 17 residues. V was clipped by 2 bases and J by 2 bases, with 18 bases between them. CDR3 nucleotide sequence: TGTGCCATCAGTGAGATCTTTGGTTGGGCTCCTCAAGAGACCCAGTACTTC. This gives the protein CAISEIFGWAPQETQYF.